This TCR beta chain derives from a study of blood T cell repertoires in COVID-19. Germline V gene lookup returns CDR1 MRHNA and CDR2 SNTAGT. V shed 0 bases, J shed 9 bases, and the junction held 5 bases outside the gene matches. The CDR3 spans 15 residues. Per the authors' pipeline: The authors estimated nucleated cell counts from reference gene primer amplification. Sequencing used immunoSEQ multiplex PCR; TCRdb keeps in-frame clones, though not all of them. Clone size and V and J calls were adopted from that table, with D and trimming inferred from the DNA. The sample holds around 25,000 clones, more than 75% seen once.

The chain couples TRBV6-4 to TRBJ2-1; 10 positions agree with TRBD2. The specimen sequenced was peripheral blood. This TCR was recovered from a human donor with active COVID-19. The donor label of this sample is uncertain. CDR3 protein: CASSDSPSGRGEQFF. As DNA, the CDR3 is TGTGCCAGCAGTGACTCTCCTAGCGGGAGAGGTGAGCAGTTCTTC.